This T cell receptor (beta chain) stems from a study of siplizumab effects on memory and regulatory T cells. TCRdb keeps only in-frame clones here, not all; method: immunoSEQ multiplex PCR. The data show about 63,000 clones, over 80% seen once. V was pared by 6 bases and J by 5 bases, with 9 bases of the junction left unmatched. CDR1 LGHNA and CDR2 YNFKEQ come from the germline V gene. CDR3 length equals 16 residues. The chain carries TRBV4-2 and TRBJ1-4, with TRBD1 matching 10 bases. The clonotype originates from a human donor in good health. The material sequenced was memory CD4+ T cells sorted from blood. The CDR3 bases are TGTGCCAGCAGGGGGACAGGGGACCTTATAAATGAAAAACTGTTTTTT. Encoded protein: CASRGTGDLINEKLFF.